This T cell receptor beta chain was found in a study of spatial heterogeneity in lung cancer. Time point specified: sample taken at primary tumor resection. Sequencing of whole RNA from tumor, nontumor lung or frozen PBMC involved no sorting. This clonotype was counted at least ten times. Trimming took 5 bases from V and 6 from J, leaving 16 bases between them. Per germline, CDR1 ENHRY and CDR2 SYGVKD. The CDR3 extends over 14 amino acids. TCRdb reanalysed the 5' RACE reads using MiXCR and keeps one entry per CDR3 protein. The sample carries over 50,000 distinct CDR3 sequences, around 8.4% recorded once.

The chain recombines TRBV10-3 with TRBJ1-1; weak D call: TRBD1 (6 bases). Sequenced here: PBMCs, sampled at surgery. The receptor was isolated from a female donor with early-stage non-small cell lung cancer. The CDR3 sequence: CAISYQGPGAEAFF. In nucleotides, the CDR3 is TGTGCCATCAGTTATCAGGGGCCCGGGGCTGAAGCTTTCTTT.